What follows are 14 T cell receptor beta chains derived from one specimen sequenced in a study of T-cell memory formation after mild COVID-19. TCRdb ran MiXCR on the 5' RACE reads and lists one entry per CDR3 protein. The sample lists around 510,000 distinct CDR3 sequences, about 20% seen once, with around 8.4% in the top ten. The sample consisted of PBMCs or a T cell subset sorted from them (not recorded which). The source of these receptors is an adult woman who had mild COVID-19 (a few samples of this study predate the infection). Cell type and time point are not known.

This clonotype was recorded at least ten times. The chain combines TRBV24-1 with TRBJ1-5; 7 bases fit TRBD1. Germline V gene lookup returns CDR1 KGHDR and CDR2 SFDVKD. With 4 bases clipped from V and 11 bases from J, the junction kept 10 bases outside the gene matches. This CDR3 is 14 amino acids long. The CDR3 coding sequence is TGTGCCACCAGTGACTCGACAGGGCCGTCTGCCCAGCATTTT. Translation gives CATSDSTGPSAQHF.

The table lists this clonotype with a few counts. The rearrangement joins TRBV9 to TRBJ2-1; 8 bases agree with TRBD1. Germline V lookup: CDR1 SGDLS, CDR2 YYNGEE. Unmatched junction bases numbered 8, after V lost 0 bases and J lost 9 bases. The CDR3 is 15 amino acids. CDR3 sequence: CASSVAGQGGSEQFF. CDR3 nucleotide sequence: TGTGCCAGCAGCGTAGCCGGACAGGGAGGCAGTGAGCAGTTCTTC.

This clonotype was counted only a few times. CDR3 coding DNA: TGCAGTGCTTACTGGAACACTGAAGCTTTCTTT. Its translation: CSAYWNTEAFF. V gene TRBV20-1 combines with J gene TRBJ1-1; D not certain. With 5 bases removed from V and 1 base from J, the gap between germline ends came to 5 bases. Germline V lookup: CDR1 DFQATT, CDR2 SNEGSKA (reference sequence). This CDR3 is 11 amino acids long.

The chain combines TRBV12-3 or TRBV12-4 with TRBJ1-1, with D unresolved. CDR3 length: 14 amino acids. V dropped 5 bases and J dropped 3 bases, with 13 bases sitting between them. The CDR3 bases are TGTGCCAGCAGTCCTACCCGGACGCACACTGAAGCTTTCTTT. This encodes CASSPTRTHTEAFF.

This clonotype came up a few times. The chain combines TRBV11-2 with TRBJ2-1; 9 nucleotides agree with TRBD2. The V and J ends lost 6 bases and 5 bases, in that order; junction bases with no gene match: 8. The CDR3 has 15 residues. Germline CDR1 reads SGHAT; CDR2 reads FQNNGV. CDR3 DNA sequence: TGTGCCAGCAGGTCGATAGCGGGAGTCCACAATGAGCAGTTCTTC. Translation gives CASRSIAGVHNEQFF.

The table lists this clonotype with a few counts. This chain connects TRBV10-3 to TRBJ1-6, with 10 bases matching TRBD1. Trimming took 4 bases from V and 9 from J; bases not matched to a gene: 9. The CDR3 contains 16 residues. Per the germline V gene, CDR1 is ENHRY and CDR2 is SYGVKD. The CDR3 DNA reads TGTGCCATCAGTGCGATGGGGACAGGGGATAGTTCACCCCTCCACTTT. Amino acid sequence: CAISAMGTGDSSPLHF.

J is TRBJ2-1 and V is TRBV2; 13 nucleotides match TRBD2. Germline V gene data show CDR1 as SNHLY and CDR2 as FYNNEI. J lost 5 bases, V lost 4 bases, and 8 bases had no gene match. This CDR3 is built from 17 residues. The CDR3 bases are TGTGCCAGCAGTGGGGGGACTAGCGGGATCTTCAACAATGAGCAGTTCTTC. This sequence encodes CASSGGTSGIFNNEQFF.

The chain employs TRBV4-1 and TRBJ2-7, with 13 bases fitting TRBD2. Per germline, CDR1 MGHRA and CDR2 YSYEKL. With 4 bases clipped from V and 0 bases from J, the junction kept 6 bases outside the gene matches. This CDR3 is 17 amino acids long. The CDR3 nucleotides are TGCGCCAGCAGCCGAGGACTAGCGGGGGCCCTCTCCTACGAGCAGTACTTC. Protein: CASSRGLAGALSYEQYF.

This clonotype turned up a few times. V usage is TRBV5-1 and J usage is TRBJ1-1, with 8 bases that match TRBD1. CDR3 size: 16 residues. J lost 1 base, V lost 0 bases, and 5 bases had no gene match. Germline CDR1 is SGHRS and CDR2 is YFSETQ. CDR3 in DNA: TGCGCCAGCAGCTTGGGGACAGGGTTGTCGAACACTGAAGCTTTCTTT. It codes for CASSLGTGLSNTEAFF.

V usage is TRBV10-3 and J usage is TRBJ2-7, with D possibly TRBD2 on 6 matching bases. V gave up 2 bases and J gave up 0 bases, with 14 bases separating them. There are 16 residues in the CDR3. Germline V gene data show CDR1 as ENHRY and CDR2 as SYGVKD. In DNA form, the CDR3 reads TGTGCCATCAGTGAGGGGGGACTCACATTCTCCTACGAGCAGTACTTC. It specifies CAISEGGLTFSYEQYF.

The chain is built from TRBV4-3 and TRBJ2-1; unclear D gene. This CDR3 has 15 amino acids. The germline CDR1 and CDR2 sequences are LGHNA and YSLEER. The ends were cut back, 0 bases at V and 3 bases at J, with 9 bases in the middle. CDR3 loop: CASSQDVSNYNEQFF. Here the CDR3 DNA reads TGCGCCAGCAGCCAAGATGTTTCGAACTACAATGAGCAGTTCTTC.

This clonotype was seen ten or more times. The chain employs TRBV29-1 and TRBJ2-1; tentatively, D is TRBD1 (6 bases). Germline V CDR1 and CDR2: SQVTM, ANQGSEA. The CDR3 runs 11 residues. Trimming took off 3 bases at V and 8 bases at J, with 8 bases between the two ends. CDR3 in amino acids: CSVEWGHEQFF. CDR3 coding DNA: TGCAGCGTTGAGTGGGGGCATGAGCAGTTCTTC.

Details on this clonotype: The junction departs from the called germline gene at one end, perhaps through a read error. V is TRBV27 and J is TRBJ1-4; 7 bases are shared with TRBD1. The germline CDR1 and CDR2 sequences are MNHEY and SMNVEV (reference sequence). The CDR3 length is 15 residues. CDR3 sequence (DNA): TGTGCCAGCCGTTTAAGGGGGCCAACTAATGAAAAACTGTTTTTT. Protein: CASRLRGPTNEKLFF.

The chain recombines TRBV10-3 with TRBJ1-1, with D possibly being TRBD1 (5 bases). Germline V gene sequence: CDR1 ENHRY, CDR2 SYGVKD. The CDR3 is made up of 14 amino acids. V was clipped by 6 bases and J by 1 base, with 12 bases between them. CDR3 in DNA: TGTGCCATCAGCCTGGGACGGGAGAACACTGAAGCTTTCTTT. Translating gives CAISLGRENTEAFF.